Listed below are T cell receptor beta chains from one sample, sequenced in a study of T cell responses to AZD1222 COVID-19 vaccine. The method was immunoSEQ multiplex PCR; TCRdb's version includes in-frame clones alone and lacks a portion of them. This table has approximately 150,000 clones, 88% appearing once. The source was peripheral blood, collected on day 0 of AZD1222 vaccination. These receptors were collected from an adult in good health. The CDR3 runs from the conserved cysteine through the conserved F or W. Each record gives: V gene, J gene, D gene, clone size, CDR3 DNA, CDR3 protein. The D gene is left open where the match is weak. Not all rows give a size; the values are once, few, many and, for expanded clones, a class.

V gene: TRBV12-3/TRBV12-4
J gene: TRBJ1-1
D gene: NA
clone size: once
CDR3 DNA: TGTGCCAGCAGTCCCTACACTGAAGCTTTCTTT
CDR3 protein: CASSPYTEAFF

V gene: TRBV12-3/TRBV12-4
J gene: TRBJ2-2
D gene: NA
clone size: NA
CDR3 DNA: TGTGCCAGCAGTTTTTTTGTCACCGGGGAGCTGTTTTTT
CDR3 protein: CASSFFVTGELFF

V gene: TRBV10-3
J gene: TRBJ1-2
D gene: NA
clone size: NA
CDR3 DNA: TGTGCCATCAGTGCCCCAGGTGGGGGGCTAGGCGGCTATGGCTACACCTTC
CDR3 protein: CAISAPGGGLGGYGYTF

V gene: TRBV7-6
J gene: TRBJ1-5
D gene: NA
clone size: NA
CDR3 DNA: TGTGCCAGCAGCTTAGCAGGGACTCAGCCCCAGCATTTT
CDR3 protein: CASSLAGTQPQHF

V gene: TRBV25-1
J gene: TRBJ2-7
D gene: NA
clone size: NA
CDR3 DNA: TGTGCCAGCAGTGTTAACTCCTACGAGCAGTACTTC
CDR3 protein: CASSVNSYEQYF

V gene: TRBV13
J gene: TRBJ1-3
D gene: NA
clone size: once
CDR3 DNA: TGTGCCAGCAGCTTAGTGTCAGCTGGAAACACCATATATTTT
CDR3 protein: CASSLVSAGNTIYF

V gene: TRBV20-1
J gene: TRBJ1-2
D gene: TRBD1
clone size: NA
CDR3 DNA: TGCAGTGCTAGAGATGGGGACAGGGGATTCTTC
CDR3 protein: CSARDGDRGFF

V gene: TRBV30
J gene: TRBJ2-3
D gene: NA
clone size: NA
CDR3 DNA: TGTGCCTGGAATCGGAACAAGGGCTACTATTTT
CDR3 protein: CAWNRNKGYYF

V gene: TRBV7-2
J gene: TRBJ1-5
D gene: NA
clone size: NA
CDR3 DNA: TGTGCCAGCAGCTTCGACAGCTATCAGCCCCAGCATTTT
CDR3 protein: CASSFDSYQPQHF

V gene: TRBV2
J gene: TRBJ1-5
D gene: NA
clone size: NA
CDR3 DNA: TGTGCCAGCAGCCTGGGGGTAGGGGATCAGCCCCAGCATTTT
CDR3 protein: CASSLGVGDQPQHF

V gene: TRBV7-7
J gene: TRBJ2-1
D gene: NA
clone size: once
CDR3 DNA: TGTGCTAGCAGCTTAGCGCATGGGGCGGGGTACAATGAGCAGTTCTTC
CDR3 protein: CASSLAHGAGYNEQFF

V gene: TRBV21-1
J gene: TRBJ2-3
D gene: NA
clone size: NA
CDR3 DNA: TGTGCCAGCAGCCCGGGAGGGGGAGGAGGGGATACGCAGTATTTT
CDR3 protein: CASSPGGGGGDTQYF

V gene: TRBV28
J gene: TRBJ1-1
D gene: NA
clone size: NA
CDR3 DNA: TGTGCCACTTCATTACCGGGGAAAAACACTGAAGCTTTCTTT
CDR3 protein: CATSLPGKNTEAFF

V gene: TRBV12-5
J gene: TRBJ2-2
D gene: NA
clone size: NA
CDR3 DNA: TGTGCTAGTGGCCCGGGGGACCGGGCGGCCACCGGGGAGCTGTTTTTT
CDR3 protein: CASGPGDRAATGELFF